Listed below are T cell receptor beta chains from one sample, sequenced in a study of blood T cell repertoires in COVID-19. Sequencing was performed with immunoSEQ multiplex PCR; in TCRdb, only in-frame clones are kept and a portion is missing. The profile covers 120,000 to 150,000 clones, with 70% to 90% appearing a single time and roughly 2.7% taken by the ten largest. Sequenced material: peripheral blood. The receptors here all came from a human donor with acute or convalescent COVID-19. The donor label of this sample is uncertain. Both conserved end residues are part of each CDR3. A D gene is named only where the DNA matches it firmly.

v_call	d_call	j_call	cdr3_aa
TRBV29-1	NA	TRBJ2-1	CSAHRSSYNEQFF
TRBV5-4	NA	TRBJ1-4	CASSGDTATNEKLFF
TRBV5-1	TRBD1	TRBJ2-7	CASSLVAGGEYEQYF
TRBV7-9	NA	TRBJ2-3	CASSLASVEDRRQYF
TRBV19	NA	TRBJ1-5	CASSIGTGKNQPQHF
TRBV6-5	NA	TRBJ1-1	CASRRGVKGGTEAFF
TRBV28	NA	TRBJ2-5	CASSSGGYRVETQYF
TRBV28	NA	TRBJ1-5	CASGDSNQPQHF
TRBV4-2	TRBD1	TRBJ1-1	CASSQRGQSFFTEAFF
TRBV6-6	TRBD1	TRBJ1-2	CAGKTGSLFDGYTF
TRBV30	NA	TRBJ1-3	CAWSVPSVHAGNTIYF
TRBV18	TRBD1	TRBJ1-4	CASSPPGTGREKLFF
TRBV7-2	NA	TRBJ1-1	CASSLVWTATEAFF
TRBV2	NA	TRBJ1-5	CASSSGTNNQPQHF
TRBV20-1	NA	TRBJ2-7	CSARIFDEQYF
TRBV29-1	TRBD1	TRBJ2-4	CSVRQGQNIQYF
TRBV3-1/TRBV3-2	TRBD1	TRBJ2-5	CASRTGLETQYF
TRBV6-5	NA	TRBJ1-1	CASSYDWERGTEAFF
TRBV2	NA	TRBJ2-3	CASSGDLGADTQYF
TRBV28	TRBD1	TRBJ2-7	CASSLTGQGYEQYF
TRBV7-2	NA	TRBJ1-1	CASSVDRNEAFF
TRBV7-2	NA	TRBJ1-5	CASSLVQGGDQPQHF
TRBV28	NA	TRBJ2-4	CATSEGGALAKNIQYF
TRBV10-3	TRBD1	TRBJ1-2	CAIAPGTGASYGYTF
TRBV5-6	TRBD1	TRBJ1-4	CATTIWLGQGVGEKLFF
TRBV13	TRBD1	TRBJ1-5	CASSLSRGKGDSNQPQHF
TRBV28	TRBD1	TRBJ1-4	CASGGTGLVRVGTNEKLFF
TRBV7-7	NA	TRBJ1-2	CASSLDLPHPGGRVRGGYTF
TRBV4-2	TRBD2	TRBJ2-5	CASSQDVWTSSRETQYF
TRBV5-4	NA	TRBJ1-4	CASREAFNEKLFF
TRBV7-2	NA	TRBJ1-6	CASSGGLFDSPLHF
TRBV6-2/TRBV6-3	NA	TRBJ2-6	CASSYAGVYSGANVLTF
TRBV20-1	NA	TRBJ1-4	CSASHREKLFF
TRBV5-1	NA	TRBJ1-1	CASSLFLGRQGLMNTEAFF
TRBV6-1	TRBD1	TRBJ2-2	CASSEWDRGLTGELFF
TRBV28	TRBD1	TRBJ1-5	CASSPWTGGQPQHF
TRBV6-6	NA	TRBJ1-1	CASTSFLGANTEAFF
TRBV7-7	TRBD2	TRBJ2-2	CASRDLAGGPGELFF
TRBV7-6	TRBD2	TRBJ2-5	CASSLVPAGTTRETQYF
TRBV19	NA	TRBJ2-1	CASSAQSGGSYNEQFF
TRBV5-1	TRBD1	TRBJ2-7	CASSSNRGRDEQYF
TRBV5-8	TRBD1	TRBJ1-2	CASSDRLGQANYGYTF
TRBV5-4	NA	TRBJ1-6	CASSRNQNSPLHF
TRBV29-1	TRBD1	TRBJ2-1	CSVFPGTGSRNEQFF